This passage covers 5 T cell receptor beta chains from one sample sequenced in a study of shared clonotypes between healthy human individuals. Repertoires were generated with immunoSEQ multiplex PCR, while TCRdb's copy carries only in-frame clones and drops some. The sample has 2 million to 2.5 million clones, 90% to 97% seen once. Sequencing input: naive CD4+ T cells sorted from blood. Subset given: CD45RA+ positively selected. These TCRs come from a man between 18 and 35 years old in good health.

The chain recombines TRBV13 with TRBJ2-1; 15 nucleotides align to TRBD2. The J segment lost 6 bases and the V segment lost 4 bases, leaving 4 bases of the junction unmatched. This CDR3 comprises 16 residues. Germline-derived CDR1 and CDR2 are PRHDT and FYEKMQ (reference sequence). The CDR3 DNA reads TGTGCCAGCAGCTCGGGACTAGCGGGAGGTAGCAATGAGCAGTTCTTC. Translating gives CASSSGLAGGSNEQFF.

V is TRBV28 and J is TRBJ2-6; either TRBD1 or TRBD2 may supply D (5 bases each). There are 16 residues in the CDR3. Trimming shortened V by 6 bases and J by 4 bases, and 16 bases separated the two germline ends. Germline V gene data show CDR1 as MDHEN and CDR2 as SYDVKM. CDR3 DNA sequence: TGTGCCAGCAGGGAACTAGGGGCGCCCGGGGCCAACGTCCTGACTTTC. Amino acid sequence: CASRELGAPGANVLTF.

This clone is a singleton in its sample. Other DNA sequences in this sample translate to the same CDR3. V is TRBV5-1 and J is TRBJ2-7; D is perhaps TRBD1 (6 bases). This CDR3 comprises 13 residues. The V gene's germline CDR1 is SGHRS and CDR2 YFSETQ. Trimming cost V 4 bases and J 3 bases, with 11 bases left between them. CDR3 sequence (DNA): TGCGCCAGCAGCCTGGGACAAAACTACGAGCAGTACTTC. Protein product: CASSLGQNYEQYF.

The CDR3 reads CASRRSSGFLTDTQYF. The CDR3 coding sequence is TGCGCCAGCAGACGGAGTAGCGGGTTTTTGACAGATACGCAGTATTTT. This chain links TRBV10-2 with TRBJ2-3; the match to TRBD2 covers 7 bases. Germline values: CDR1 WSHSY, CDR2 SAAADI. The CDR3 has 16 residues. J lost 3 bases, V lost 6 bases, and 12 bases had no gene match.

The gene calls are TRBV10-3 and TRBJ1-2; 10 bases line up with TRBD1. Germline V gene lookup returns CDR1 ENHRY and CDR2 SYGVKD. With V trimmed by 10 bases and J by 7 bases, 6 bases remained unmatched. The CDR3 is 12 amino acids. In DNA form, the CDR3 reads TGTGCCACCGGGACAGGGGAGCCTGGCTACACCTTC. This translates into CATGTGEPGYTF.